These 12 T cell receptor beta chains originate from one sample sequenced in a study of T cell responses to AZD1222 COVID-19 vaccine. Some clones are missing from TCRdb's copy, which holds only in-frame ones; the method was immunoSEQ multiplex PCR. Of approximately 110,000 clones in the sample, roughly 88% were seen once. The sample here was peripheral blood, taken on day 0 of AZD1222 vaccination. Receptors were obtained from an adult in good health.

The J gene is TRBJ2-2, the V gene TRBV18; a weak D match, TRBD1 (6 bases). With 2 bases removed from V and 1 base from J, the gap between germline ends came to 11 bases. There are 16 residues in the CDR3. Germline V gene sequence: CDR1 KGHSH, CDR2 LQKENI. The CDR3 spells CASSPSLDRNTGELFF. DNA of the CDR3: TGTGCCAGCTCACCATCTTTGGACAGGAACACCGGGGAGCTGTTTTTT. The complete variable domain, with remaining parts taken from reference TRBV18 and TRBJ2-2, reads NAGVMQNPRHLVRRRGQEARLRCSPMKGHSHVYWYRQLPEEGLKFMVYLQKENIIDESGMPKERFSAEFPKEGPSILRIQQVVRGDSAAYFCASSPSLDRNTGELFFGEGSRLTVL.

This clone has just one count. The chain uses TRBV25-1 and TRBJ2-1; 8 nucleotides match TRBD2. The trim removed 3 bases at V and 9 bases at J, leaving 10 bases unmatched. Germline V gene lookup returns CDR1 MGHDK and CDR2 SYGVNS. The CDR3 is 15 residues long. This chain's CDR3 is CASSERERELIEQFF. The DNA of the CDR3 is TGTGCCAGCAGTGAGCGCGAGCGGGAGCTCATTGAGCAGTTCTTC.

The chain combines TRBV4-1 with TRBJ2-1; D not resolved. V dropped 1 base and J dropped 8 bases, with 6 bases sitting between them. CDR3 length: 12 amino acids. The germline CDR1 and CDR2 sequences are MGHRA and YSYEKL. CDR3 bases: TGCGCCAGCAGCCAAGTTGGGGATGAGCAGTTCTTC. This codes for CASSQVGDEQFF.

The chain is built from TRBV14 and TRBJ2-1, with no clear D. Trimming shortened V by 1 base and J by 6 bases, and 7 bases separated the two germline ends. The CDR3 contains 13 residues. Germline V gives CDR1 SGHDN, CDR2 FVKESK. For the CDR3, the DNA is TGTGCCAGCAGCCAAGGTAGGGCCAATGAGCAGTTCTTC. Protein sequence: CASSQGRANEQFF.

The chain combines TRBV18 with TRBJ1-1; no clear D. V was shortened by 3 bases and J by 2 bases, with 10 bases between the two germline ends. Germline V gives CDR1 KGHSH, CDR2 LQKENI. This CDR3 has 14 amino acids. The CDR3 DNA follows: TGTGCCAGCTCACCGTACCGGAGTAACACTGAAGCTTTCTTT. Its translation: CASSPYRSNTEAFF.

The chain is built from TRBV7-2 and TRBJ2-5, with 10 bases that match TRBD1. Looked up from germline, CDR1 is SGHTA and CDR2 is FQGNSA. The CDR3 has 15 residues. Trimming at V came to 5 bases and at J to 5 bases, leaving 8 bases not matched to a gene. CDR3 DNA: TGTGCCAGCAGCGGCCTCGGACAGGGGGAGGAGACCCAGTACTTC. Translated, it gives CASSGLGQGEETQYF.

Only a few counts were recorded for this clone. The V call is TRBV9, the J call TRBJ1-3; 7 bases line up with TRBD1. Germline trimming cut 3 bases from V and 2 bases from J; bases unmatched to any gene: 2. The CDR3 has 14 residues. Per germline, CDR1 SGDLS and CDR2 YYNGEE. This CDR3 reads CASSAGTAGNTIYF. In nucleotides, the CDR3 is TGTGCCAGCAGCGCCGGGACAGCTGGAAACACCATATATTTT.

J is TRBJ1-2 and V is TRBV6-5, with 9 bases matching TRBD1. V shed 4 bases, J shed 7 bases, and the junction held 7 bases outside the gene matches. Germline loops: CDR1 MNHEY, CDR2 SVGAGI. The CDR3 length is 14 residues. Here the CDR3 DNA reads TGTGCCAGCAGTTTGGGACAGGGAGGTGGTGGCTACACCTTC. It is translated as CASSLGQGGGGYTF.

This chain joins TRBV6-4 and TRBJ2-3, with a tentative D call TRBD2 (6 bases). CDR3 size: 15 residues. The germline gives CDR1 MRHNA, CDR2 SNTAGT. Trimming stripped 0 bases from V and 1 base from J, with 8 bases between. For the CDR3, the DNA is TGTGCCAGCAGTGACTCGGGGGGTGGCACAGATACGCAGTATTTT. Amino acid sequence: CASSDSGGGTDTQYF.

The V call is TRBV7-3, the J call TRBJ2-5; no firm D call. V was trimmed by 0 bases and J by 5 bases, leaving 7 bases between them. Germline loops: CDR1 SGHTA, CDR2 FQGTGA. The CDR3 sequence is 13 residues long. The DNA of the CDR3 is TGTGCCAGCAGCTTAACGGCCGGGGAGACCCAGTACTTC. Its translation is CASSLTAGETQYF.

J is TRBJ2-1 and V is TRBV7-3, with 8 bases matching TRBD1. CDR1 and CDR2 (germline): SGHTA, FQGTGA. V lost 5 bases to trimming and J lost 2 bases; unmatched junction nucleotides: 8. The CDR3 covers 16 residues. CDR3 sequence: CASSPQTGVPYNEQFF. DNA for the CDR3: TGTGCCAGCAGCCCACAGACAGGGGTCCCCTACAATGAGCAGTTCTTC.

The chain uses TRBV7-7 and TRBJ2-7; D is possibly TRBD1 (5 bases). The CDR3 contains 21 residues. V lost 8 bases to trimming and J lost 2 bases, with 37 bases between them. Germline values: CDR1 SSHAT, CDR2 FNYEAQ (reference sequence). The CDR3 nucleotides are TGTGCCAGCCAACGCCCCTACACACCCAGGAAGAGAGACAGTGTAGCCTACGAGCAGTACTTC. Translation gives CASQRPYTPRKRDSVAYEQYF.